These 32 T cell receptor beta chains were all obtained from the same sample, sequenced in a study of cytomegalovirus exposure and HLA in healthy donors (dated by TCRdb to the late 2010s). Libraries came from the immunoSEQ multiplex PCR assay. For the multiplex PCR, a mixture combining 60 forward primers for TCR Vbeta segments and 13 reverse primers for TCR Jbeta segments was used. Here the immuneACCESS table is served through TCRdb, limited to in-frame sequences with V and J called. Missing clones are a known gap in these copies; in checked studies unresolved V genes cover under half, and the rest lacks a known reason. A total of about 87,000 clones appear in this sample, roughly 70% of them only once. The ten largest make up under 25% of the sample. The sequenced sample consisted of PBMCs. These receptors were taken from a man aged 30 to 45 in good health and CMV-seropositive.

This sequence joins TRBV6-1 and TRBJ2-3, with D maybe TRBD2 (6 bases). CDR3 length equals 13 residues. CDR1 is MNHNS, CDR2 SASEGT, per germline. The ends were cut back, 9 bases at V and 2 bases at J, with 12 bases in the middle. CDR3 residues: CASAAGYTDTQYF. The CDR3 nucleotides read TGTGCCAGTGCCGCGGGGTACACAGATACGCAGTATTTT.

This clone was observed a handful of times. A junction boundary mismatches the germline segment, possibly from a read error. The chain has TRBV7-7 and TRBJ2-5; TRBD1 matches at 8 bases. This CDR3 comprises 14 residues. Germline V gives CDR1 SSHAT, CDR2 FNYEAQ (reference sequence). CDR3 bases: TGTGCTAGCAGCTTGGCGGGACAGGTAGAGACCCAGTACTTC. Its protein is CASSLAGQVETQYF.

The sample holds one count of this clone. The same CDR3 also results from other DNA sequences found in this sample. The chain combines TRBV29-1 with TRBJ2-3; 11 positions agree with TRBD2. Germline V gene sequence: CDR1 SQVTM, CDR2 ANQGSEA. The length of the CDR3 is 14 residues. The V segment lost 3 bases and the J segment 3 bases; nucleotides outside the gene matches: 2. The CDR3 sequence: CSVELAGGTDTQYF. The CDR3 bases are TGCAGCGTTGAGCTAGCGGGAGGAACAGATACGCAGTATTTT.

A few counts support this clone. CDR3 region: CASSYVSGEETQYF. The CDR3 DNA is TGTGCCAGCAGTTATGTGTCGGGAGAAGAGACCCAGTACTTC. The chain recombines TRBV6-5 with TRBJ2-5, with D possibly TRBD2 on 6 matching bases. Between the trimmed V and J ends, which lost 3 bases and 3 bases, there was a span of 11 bases. The germline V gene encodes CDR1 MNHEY and CDR2 SVGAGI. There are 14 residues in the CDR3.

This clone was observed once. The chain recombines TRBV7-8 with TRBJ2-7, with TRBD2 identical over 8 bases. V dropped 8 bases and J dropped 4; count of bases not matched to a gene: 10. Germline V gene data show CDR1 as SGHVS and CDR2 as FQNEAQ. The CDR3 length is 14 residues. The CDR3: CASGIRASGYEQYF. CDR3 bases: TGTGCCAGCGGGATCAGGGCTAGCGGGTACGAGCAGTACTTC.

This clone appeared a few times. This sequence joins TRBV5-6 and TRBJ2-5, with 11 bases that match TRBD2. CDR3 size: 16 residues. Trimming removed 7 bases from V and 11 bases from J; junction bases left unmatched: 19. In germline, CDR1 is SGHDT, CDR2 YYEEEE. The CDR3 sequence: CASGARFSGGAGEQYF. The DNA of the CDR3 is TGTGCCAGCGGCGCAAGGTTTAGCGGGGGGGCAGGGGAGCAGTACTTC.

The gene calls are TRBV9 and TRBJ2-7; 8 bases align to TRBD1. This CDR3 region has 16 residues. Germline V gives CDR1 SGDLS, CDR2 YYNGEE. Losses at the gene ends were 1 base for V and 1 base for J; bases not matched to a gene: 7. CDR3 in amino acids: CASSVSTGVESYEQYF. CDR3 sequence (DNA): TGTGCCAGCAGCGTATCGACAGGGGTAGAGTCCTACGAGCAGTACTTC.

The chain joins TRBV10-1 to TRBJ1-1, with 7 bases identical to TRBD1. V was pared by 5 bases and J by 1 base, with 7 bases of the junction left unmatched. Germline V gene lookup returns CDR1 WNHNN and CDR2 SYGVQD (reference sequence). The CDR3 extends over 15 amino acids. CDR3 DNA: TGCGCCAGCAGTCCAACCTACAGGGGGAACACTGAAGCTTTCTTT. This sequence encodes CASSPTYRGNTEAFF.

CDR3 nucleotides: TGTGCCAGCAGCTCCCCTCAGGGGGTCTACGAGCAGTACTTC. This encodes CASSSPQGVYEQYF. V gene TRBV7-9 combines with J gene TRBJ2-7, with TRBD1 matching 7 bases. With 4 bases clipped from V and 3 bases from J, the junction kept 6 bases outside the gene matches. The CDR3 loop spans 14 amino acids. The germline V gene has CDR1 SEHNR and CDR2 FQNEAQ (reference sequence).

The chain recombines TRBV29-1 with TRBJ2-1; TRBD2 might be the D (6 bases). V lost 6 bases and J lost 10, with 19 bases in between. The CDR3 totals 13 residues. Germline V gives CDR1 SQVTM, CDR2 ANQGSEA. CDR3 region: CSVSPGEPGEQFF. The DNA for the CDR3 is TGCAGCGTCTCTCCGGGGGAGCCAGGAGAGCAGTTCTTC.

This chain uses TRBV5-6 with TRBJ1-1, with D tentatively TRBD1 (6 bases). CDR3 length equals 16 residues. The germline V gene has CDR1 SGHDT and CDR2 YYEEEE. V dropped 0 bases and J dropped 10 bases, with 22 bases sitting between them. The CDR3 sequence is CASSLGGRGFIRGAFF. The CDR3 coding sequence is TGTGCCAGCAGCTTGGGGGGGAGGGGCTTCATCAGGGGAGCTTTCTTT.

The chain is built from TRBV5-1 and TRBJ1-2; maybe TRBD1 (6 bases). The CDR3 runs 15 residues. Germline V gives CDR1 SGHRS, CDR2 YFSETQ. With 0 bases removed from V and 5 bases from J, the gap between germline ends came to 14 bases. The CDR3 sequence is CASSLDGDKVYGYTF. CDR3 bases: TGCGCCAGCAGCTTGGATGGGGACAAAGTTTATGGCTACACCTTC.

This chain uses TRBV4-1 with TRBJ2-2; TRBD1 agrees at 7 bases. CDR1 MGHRA and CDR2 YSYEKL come from the germline V gene. The CDR3 loop spans 16 amino acids. Trimming removed 2 bases from V and 2 bases from J; junction bases left unmatched: 5. The CDR3 DNA reads as TGCGCCAGCAGCCAATCTTACAGGGGAAACACCGGGGAGCTGTTTTTT. Translating gives CASSQSYRGNTGELFF.

The V gene is TRBV7-8, the J gene TRBJ2-7, with TRBD1 matching over 7 bases. This CDR3 contains 14 residues. Unmatched junction bases numbered 6, after V lost 3 bases and J lost 4 bases. CDR1 and CDR2 (germline): SGHVS, FQNEAQ. CDR3 sequence: CASSLTGTDYEQYF. The CDR3 coding sequence is TGTGCCAGCAGCTTGACGGGGACAGATTACGAGCAGTACTTC.

The rearrangement uses TRBV5-6 and TRBJ2-7; no clear D. Trimming removed 4 bases from V and 3 bases from J, with 5 bases in between. This CDR3 spans 11 amino acids. Germline V gene lookup returns CDR1 SGHDT and CDR2 YYEEEE. The CDR3 region is CASSQNYEQYF. CDR3 nucleotide sequence: TGTGCCAGCAGCCAAAACTACGAGCAGTACTTC.

This chain uses TRBV7-2 with TRBJ2-7, with a tentative D call TRBD2 (6 bases). This CDR3 is built from 13 residues. The germline gives CDR1 SGHTA, CDR2 FQGNSA. V was cut by 1 base and J by 7 bases, with 11 bases left in between. CDR3 coding DNA: TGTGCCAGCAGCTTAGAGGCGGGAAGGGAGCAGTACTTC. Its translation is CASSLEAGREQYF.

On this clone itself: Relative to the germline gene, one junction end is altered; a read error may explain this. The chain recombines TRBV7-2 with TRBJ2-4, with a weak D call TRBD2 (6 bases). This CDR3 comprises 11 residues. Germline loops: CDR1 SGHTA, CDR2 FQGNSA. CDR3 sequence: CASSSGVFNDF. The CDR3 DNA sequence: TGTGCCAGCAGCTCGGGAGTGTTTAATGACTTC.

This chain links TRBV6-4 with TRBJ2-1; TRBD2 aligns across 9 bases. The CDR3 contains 14 residues. V was pared by 6 bases and J by 10 bases, with 10 bases of the junction left unmatched. Germline V gene lookup returns CDR1 MRHNA and CDR2 SNTAGT. Written as DNA, the CDR3 is TGTGCCAGCAGGCAGCGGGAGGAATGGGACGAGCAGTTCTTC. It translates to CASRQREEWDEQFF.

This clone has only one observation. The rearrangement uses TRBV30 and TRBJ2-7; 7 positions agree with TRBD1. The CDR3 has 13 amino acids. J was trimmed by 12 bases and V by 0 bases; bases with no gene match: 11. Germline CDR1 GTSNPN, CDR2 SVGIG (reference sequence). The CDR3 nucleotides are TGTGCCTGGAGTGTATTTAATGGACAGGAAGCGTACTTC. Translating it yields CAWSVFNGQEAYF.

This clone was picked up a small number of times. Germline and junction disagree at one end, which may indicate a read error. The genes are TRBV5-1 and TRBJ1-4, with 10 bases aligning to TRBD1. Germline CDR1 SGHRS, CDR2 YFSETQ. The length of the CDR3 is 15 residues. DNA for the CDR3: TGCGCCAGCAGCTTGGGACAGGGGGCAGAAGAAAAACTGCTTTTT. This sequence encodes CASSLGQGAEEKLLF.

This chain links TRBV9 with TRBJ2-7, with D perhaps TRBD2 (6 bases). V gave up 3 bases and J gave up 5 bases, with 18 bases separating them. Germline CDR1 SGDLS, CDR2 YYNGEE. The CDR3 is made up of 15 amino acids. The DNA of the CDR3 is TGTGCCAGCAGCGGATCCGGGACTCCCTACGACGAGCAGTACTTC. Translating it yields CASSGSGTPYDEQYF.

This clone has more than one count but fewer than ten. The V and J genes are TRBV29-1 and TRBJ1-2; D is ambiguous. V lost 2 bases and J lost 5, with 12 bases in between. Germline-derived CDR1 and CDR2 are SQVTM and ANQGSEA. This CDR3 has 13 residues. In nucleotides, the CDR3 is TGCAGCGTTGAAAAGCCAGGAGGTTATGGCTACACCTTC. It specifies CSVEKPGGYGYTF. Filled out from reference TRBV29-1 and TRBJ1-2, the complete variable domain reads SAVISQKPSRDICQRGTSLTIQCQVDSQVTMMFWYRQQPGQSLTLIATANQGSEATYESGFVIDKFPISRPNLTFSTLTVSNMSPEDSSIYLCSVEKPGGYGYTFGSGTRLTVV.

The chain joins TRBV5-4 to TRBJ1-3; 9 positions match TRBD1. Trimming removed 4 bases from V and 8 bases from J; junction bases left unmatched: 7. The CDR3 covers 14 residues. CDR1 is SGHNT, CDR2 YYREEE, per germline (reference sequence). The CDR3 DNA sequence: TGTGCCAGCAGCCCGGACAGGGGCTCGGACACCATATATTTT. This encodes CASSPDRGSDTIYF.

This clone is judged medium-sized. The V and J genes are TRBV10-3 and TRBJ1-1, with 10 bases aligning to TRBD1. Germline CDR1 and CDR2: ENHRY and SYGVKD. V was clipped by 4 bases and J by 0 bases; unmatched bases: 8. The CDR3 contains 17 residues. Here the CDR3 reads CAISVTGTGDLNTEAFF. The DNA of the CDR3 is TGTGCCATCAGTGTAACCGGGACAGGGGATCTGAACACTGAAGCTTTCTTT.

The chain is built from TRBV7-3 and TRBJ2-1; 13 nucleotides agree with TRBD2. The germline gives CDR1 SGHTA, CDR2 FQGTGA. V was clipped by 4 bases and J by 8 bases; unmatched bases: 5. CDR3 size: 15 residues. CDR3: CASSSTSGRKDEQFF. The DNA for the CDR3 is TGTGCCAGCAGCTCGACTAGCGGGAGGAAGGATGAGCAGTTCTTC. The full variable domain, rest sourced from reference TRBV7-3 and TRBJ2-1, is GAGVSQTPSNKVTEKGKYVELRCDPISGHTALYWYRQSLGQGPEFLIYFQGTGAADDSGLPNDRFFAVRPEGSVSTLKIQRTERGDSAVYLCASSSTSGRKDEQFFGPGTRLTVL.

The chain links TRBV7-2 to TRBJ1-1; tentative D call: TRBD1 (5 bases). Germline V gene data show CDR1 as SGHTA and CDR2 as FQGNSA. V was shortened by 5 bases and J by 4 bases, with 11 bases between the two germline ends. CDR3 size: 13 residues. CDR3 in amino acids: CASSLGGGTEAFF. As DNA, the CDR3 is TGTGCCAGCAGCCTGGGGGGGGGCACTGAAGCTTTCTTT.

This clone showed up just once. The V gene is TRBV7-3, the J gene TRBJ2-3; 7 nucleotides align to TRBD2. Germline V CDR1 and CDR2: SGHTA, FQGTGA. V lost 5 bases, J lost 4 bases, and 9 bases stayed unmatched. There are 15 residues in the CDR3. The CDR3 region is CASSPGLYSPDTQYF. CDR3 sequence (DNA): TGTGCCAGCAGCCCGGGACTATACTCACCAGATACGCAGTATTTT.

The chain's CDR3 is CASSLQGASQETQYF. In DNA form, the CDR3 reads TGCGCCAGCAGCTTACAAGGGGCTTCCCAAGAGACCCAGTACTTC. This chain uses TRBV5-1 with TRBJ2-5; weak D call: TRBD1 (5 bases). The CDR3 is 15 amino acids. Germline V gene sequence: CDR1 SGHRS, CDR2 YFSETQ. Trimming took 2 bases from V and 1 from J, leaving 12 bases between them.

The chain has TRBV6-1 and TRBJ2-2, with D perhaps matching TRBD2 (6 bases). This CDR3 comprises 15 residues. Germline V gene sequence: CDR1 MNHNS, CDR2 SASEGT. V was pared by 6 bases and J by 1 base, with 12 bases between. The CDR3 loop is CASSPGLVNTGELFF. The CDR3 bases are TGTGCCAGCAGCCCGGGACTGGTGAACACCGGGGAGCTGTTTTTT.

The rearrangement links TRBV5-1 to TRBJ2-2; TRBD2 agrees at 8 bases. With V trimmed by 8 bases and J by 10 bases, 13 bases remained unmatched. Germline V gives CDR1 SGHRS, CDR2 YFSETQ. CDR3 length equals 14 residues. CDR3 DNA sequence: TGCGCCAGTAAAGATACGGGGGGGCTGGAGGAGCTGTTTTTT. It yields the protein CASKDTGGLEELFF.

Only a few counts were recorded for this clone. The V call is TRBV19, the J call TRBJ2-1; D perhaps matches TRBD2 (6 bases). V lost 1 base to trimming and J lost 0 bases, with 10 bases between them. Germline V gene data show CDR1 as LNHDA and CDR2 as SQIVND (reference sequence). The CDR3 length is 16 residues. The CDR3 DNA follows: TGTGCCAGTAGTATAGTCGGGGGTAGCTCCTACAATGAGCAGTTCTTC. Protein: CASSIVGGSSYNEQFF.

The chain links TRBV29-1 to TRBJ2-3; 13 nucleotides align to TRBD2. Germline trimming cut 6 bases from V and 2 bases from J; bases unmatched to any gene: 5. The CDR3 loop spans 15 amino acids. CDR1 and CDR2 from the germline V gene are SQVTM and ANQGSEA. CDR3 in DNA: TGCAGCGTGAAGACTAGCGGGGGGCTCACAGATACGCAGTATTTT. Translating it yields CSVKTSGGLTDTQYF.